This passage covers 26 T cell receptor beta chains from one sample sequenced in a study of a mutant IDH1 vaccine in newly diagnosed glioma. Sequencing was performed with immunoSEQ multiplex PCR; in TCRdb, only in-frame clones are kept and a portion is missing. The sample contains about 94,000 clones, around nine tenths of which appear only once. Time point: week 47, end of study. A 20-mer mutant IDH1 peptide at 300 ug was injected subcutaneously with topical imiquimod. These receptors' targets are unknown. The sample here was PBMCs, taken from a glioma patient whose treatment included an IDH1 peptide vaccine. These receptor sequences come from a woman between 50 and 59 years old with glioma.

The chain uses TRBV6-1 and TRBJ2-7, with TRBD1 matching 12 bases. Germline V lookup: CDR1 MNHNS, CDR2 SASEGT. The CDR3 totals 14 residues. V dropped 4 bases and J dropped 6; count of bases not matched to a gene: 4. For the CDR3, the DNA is TGTGCCAGCAGTGGGCCGGGACAGGGGGCCGAGCAGTACTTC. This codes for CASSGPGQGAEQYF.

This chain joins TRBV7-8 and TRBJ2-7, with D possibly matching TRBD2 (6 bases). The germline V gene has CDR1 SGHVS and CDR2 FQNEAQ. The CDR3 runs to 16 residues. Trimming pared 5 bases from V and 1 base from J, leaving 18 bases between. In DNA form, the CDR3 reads TGTGCCAGCAGCACTCACTCGGGACTCAATTCCTACGAGCAGTACTTC. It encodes CASSTHSGLNSYEQYF. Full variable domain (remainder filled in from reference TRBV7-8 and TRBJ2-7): GAGVSQSPRYKVAKRGQDVALRCDPISGHVSLFWYQQALGQGPEFLTYFQNEAQLDKSGLPSDRFFAERPEGSVSTLKIQRTQQEDSAVYLCASSTHSGLNSYEQYFGPGTRLTVT.

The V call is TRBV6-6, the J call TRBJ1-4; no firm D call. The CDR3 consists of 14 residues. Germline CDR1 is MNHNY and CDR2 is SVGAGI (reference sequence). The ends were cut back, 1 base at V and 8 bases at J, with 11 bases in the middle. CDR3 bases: TGTGCCAGCAGTTACTTCGCCTCGAGGGAAAAACTGTTTTTT. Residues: CASSYFASREKLFF.

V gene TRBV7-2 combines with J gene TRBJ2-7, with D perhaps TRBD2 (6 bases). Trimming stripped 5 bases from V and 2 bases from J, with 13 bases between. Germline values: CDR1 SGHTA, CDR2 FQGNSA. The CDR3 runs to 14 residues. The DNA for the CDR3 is TGTGCCAGCAGCGCAAGGACGGGAGCCTACGAGCAGTACTTC. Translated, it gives CASSARTGAYEQYF.

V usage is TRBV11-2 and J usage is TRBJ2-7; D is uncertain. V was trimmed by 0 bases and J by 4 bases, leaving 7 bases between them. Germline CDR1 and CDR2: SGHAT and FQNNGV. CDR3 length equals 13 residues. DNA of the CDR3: TGTGCCAGCAGCTTAGACAGGATATACGAGCAGTACTTC. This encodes CASSLDRIYEQYF.

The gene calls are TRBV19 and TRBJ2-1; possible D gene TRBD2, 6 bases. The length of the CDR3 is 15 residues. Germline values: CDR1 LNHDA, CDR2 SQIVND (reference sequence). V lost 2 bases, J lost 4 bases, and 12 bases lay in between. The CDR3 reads CASSISAGPYNEQFF. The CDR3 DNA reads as TGTGCCAGTAGTATATCGGCGGGACCTTACAATGAGCAGTTCTTC.

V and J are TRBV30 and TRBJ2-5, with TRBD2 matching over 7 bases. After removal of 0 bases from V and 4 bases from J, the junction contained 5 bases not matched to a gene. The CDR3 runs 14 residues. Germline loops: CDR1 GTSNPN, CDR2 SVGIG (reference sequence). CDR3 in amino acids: CAWSVGGSAETQYF. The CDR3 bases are TGTGCCTGGAGTGTAGGCGGGAGTGCAGAGACCCAGTACTTC.

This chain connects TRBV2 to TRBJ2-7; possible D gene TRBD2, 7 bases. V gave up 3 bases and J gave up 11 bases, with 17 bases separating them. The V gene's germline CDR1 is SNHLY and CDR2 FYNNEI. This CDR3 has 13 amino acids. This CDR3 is CASSEGAGEYEYF. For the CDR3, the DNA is TGTGCCAGCAGTGAGGGGGCGGGAGAGTATGAGTACTTC.

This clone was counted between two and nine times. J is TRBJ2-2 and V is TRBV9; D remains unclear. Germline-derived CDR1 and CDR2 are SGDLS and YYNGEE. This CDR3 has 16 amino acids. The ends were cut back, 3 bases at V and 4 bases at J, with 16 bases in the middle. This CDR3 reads CASSASFRTVTGELFF. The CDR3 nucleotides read TGTGCCAGCAGCGCGTCCTTTCGAACCGTCACCGGGGAGCTGTTTTTT.

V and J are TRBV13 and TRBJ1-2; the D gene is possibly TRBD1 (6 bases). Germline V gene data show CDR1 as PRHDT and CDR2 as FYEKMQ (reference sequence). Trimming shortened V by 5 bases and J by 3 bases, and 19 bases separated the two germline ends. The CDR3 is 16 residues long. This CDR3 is CASSPYKGDRYYGYTF. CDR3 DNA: TGTGCCAGCAGCCCCTATAAGGGGGATAGATACTATGGCTACACCTTC.

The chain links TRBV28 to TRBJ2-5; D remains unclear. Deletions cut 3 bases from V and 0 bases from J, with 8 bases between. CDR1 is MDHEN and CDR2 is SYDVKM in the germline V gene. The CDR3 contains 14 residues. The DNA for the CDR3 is TGTGCCAGCAGTTTCTCCGGGTACCAAGAGACCCAGTACTTC. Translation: CASSFSGYQETQYF.

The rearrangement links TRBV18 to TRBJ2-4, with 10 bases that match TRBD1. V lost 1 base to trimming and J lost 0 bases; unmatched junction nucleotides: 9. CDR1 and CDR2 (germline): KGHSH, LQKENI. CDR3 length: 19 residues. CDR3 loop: CASSPRRTGGSGAKNIQYF. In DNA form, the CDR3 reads TGTGCCAGCTCACCACGGAGGACAGGGGGGTCGGGAGCCAAAAACATTCAGTACTTC.

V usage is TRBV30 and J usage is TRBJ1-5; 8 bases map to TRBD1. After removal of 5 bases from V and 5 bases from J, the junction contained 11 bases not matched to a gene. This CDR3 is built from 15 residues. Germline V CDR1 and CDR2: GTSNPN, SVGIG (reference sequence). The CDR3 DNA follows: TGTGCCTGGTCACGCCGGGACAGGAGGGATCAGCCCCAGCATTTT. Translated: CAWSRRDRRDQPQHF.

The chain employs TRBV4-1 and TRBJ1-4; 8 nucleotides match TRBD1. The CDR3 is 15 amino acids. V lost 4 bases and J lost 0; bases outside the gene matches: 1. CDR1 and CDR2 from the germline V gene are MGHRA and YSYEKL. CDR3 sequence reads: CASSPQGATNEKLFF. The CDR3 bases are TGCGCCAGCAGCCCACAGGGGGCAACTAATGAAAAACTGTTTTTT.

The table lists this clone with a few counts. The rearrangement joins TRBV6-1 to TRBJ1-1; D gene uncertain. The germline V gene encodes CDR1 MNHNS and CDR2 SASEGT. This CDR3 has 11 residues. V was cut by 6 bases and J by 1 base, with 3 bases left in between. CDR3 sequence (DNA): TGTGCCAGCAGGAAGAACACTGAAGCTTTCTTT. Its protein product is CASRKNTEAFF.

In DNA form, the CDR3 reads TGCGCCAGCAGCCAAGATTCCCACAAAAGCTATAACACTGAAGCTTTCTTT. It codes for CASSQDSHKSYNTEAFF. This chain links TRBV4-1 with TRBJ1-1; D is ambiguous. This CDR3 region has 17 residues. In germline, CDR1 is MGHRA, CDR2 YSYEKL. Trimming removed 0 bases from V and 2 bases from J, with 16 bases in between.

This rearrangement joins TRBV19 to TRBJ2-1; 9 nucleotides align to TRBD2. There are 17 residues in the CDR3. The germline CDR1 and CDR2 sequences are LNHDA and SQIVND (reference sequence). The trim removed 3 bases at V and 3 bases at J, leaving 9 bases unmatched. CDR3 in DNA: TGTGCCAGTAGTATCCTGAGGACTAGCGCACACTACAATGAGCAGTTCTTC. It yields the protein CASSILRTSAHYNEQFF.

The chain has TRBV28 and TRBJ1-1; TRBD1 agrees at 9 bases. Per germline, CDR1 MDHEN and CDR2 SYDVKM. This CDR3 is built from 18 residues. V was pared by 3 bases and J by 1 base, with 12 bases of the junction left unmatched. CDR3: CASSFPLPGTGKNTEAFF. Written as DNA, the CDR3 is TGTGCCAGCAGTTTCCCCCTTCCGGGGACAGGGAAGAACACTGAAGCTTTCTTT.

The CDR3 DNA sequence: TGTGCCTCCCCGGGAAGCGGGAACACCGGGGAGCTGTTTTTT. Translation gives CASPGSGNTGELFF. The rearrangement links TRBV30 to TRBJ2-2, with D possibly being TRBD2 (5 bases). Trimming stripped 7 bases from V and 1 base from J, with 13 bases between. The germline gives CDR1 GTSNPN, CDR2 SVGIG (reference sequence). The CDR3 consists of 14 residues.

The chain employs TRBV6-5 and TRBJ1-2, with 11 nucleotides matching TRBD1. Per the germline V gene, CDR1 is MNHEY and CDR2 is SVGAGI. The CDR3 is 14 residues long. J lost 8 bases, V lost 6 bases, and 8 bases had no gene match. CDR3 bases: TGTGCCAGCAGACTCGGACAGGGGGCAGGGGGCTACACCTTC. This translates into CASRLGQGAGGYTF.

The CDR3 region has the DNA TGTGCCAGCAGCTTTAGCGGCGGGAGCTCCTACGAGCAGTACTTC. Amino acid sequence: CASSFSGGSSYEQYF. The chain recombines TRBV7-8 with TRBJ2-7, with 7 bases fitting TRBD2. Germline assignment: CDR1 SGHVS and CDR2 FQNEAQ. V gave up 3 bases and J gave up 0 bases; unmatched junction bases: 5. The CDR3 covers 15 residues.

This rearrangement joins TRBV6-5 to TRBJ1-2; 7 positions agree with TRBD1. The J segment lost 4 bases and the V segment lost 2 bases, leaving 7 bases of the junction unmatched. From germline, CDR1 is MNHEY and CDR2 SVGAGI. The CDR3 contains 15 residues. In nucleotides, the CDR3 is TGTGCCAGCAGTTACCTCGACAGGGTCCTCTATGGCTACACCTTC. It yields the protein CASSYLDRVLYGYTF.

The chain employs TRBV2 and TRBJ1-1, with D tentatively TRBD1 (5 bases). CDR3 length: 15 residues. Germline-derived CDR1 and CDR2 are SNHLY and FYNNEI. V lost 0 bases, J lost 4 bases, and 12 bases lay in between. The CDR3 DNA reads TGTGCCAGCAGTGAAGCGGGGGGGGGACTCACTGAAGCTTTCTTT. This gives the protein CASSEAGGGLTEAFF.

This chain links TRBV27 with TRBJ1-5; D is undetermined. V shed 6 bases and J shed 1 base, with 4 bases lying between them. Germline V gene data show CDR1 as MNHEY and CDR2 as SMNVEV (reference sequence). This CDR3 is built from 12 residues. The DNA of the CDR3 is TGTGCCAGCAGGTCAAGCAATCAGCCCCAGCATTTT. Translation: CASRSSNQPQHF.

For the CDR3, the DNA is TGTGCCAGCACCCTGGGACCGATTAGCAATCAGCCCCAGCATTTT. This encodes CASTLGPISNQPQHF. This chain connects TRBV21-1 to TRBJ1-5. TRBV21-1 is classified as a pseudogene. The CDR3 covers 15 residues.

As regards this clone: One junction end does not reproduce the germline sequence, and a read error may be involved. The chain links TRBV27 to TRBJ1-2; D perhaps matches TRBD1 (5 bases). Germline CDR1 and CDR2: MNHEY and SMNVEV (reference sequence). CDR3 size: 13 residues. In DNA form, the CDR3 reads TGTGTCAGCAGTGGGGGTGTTAGCTATGGCTACACCTTC. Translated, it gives CVSSGGVSYGYTF.